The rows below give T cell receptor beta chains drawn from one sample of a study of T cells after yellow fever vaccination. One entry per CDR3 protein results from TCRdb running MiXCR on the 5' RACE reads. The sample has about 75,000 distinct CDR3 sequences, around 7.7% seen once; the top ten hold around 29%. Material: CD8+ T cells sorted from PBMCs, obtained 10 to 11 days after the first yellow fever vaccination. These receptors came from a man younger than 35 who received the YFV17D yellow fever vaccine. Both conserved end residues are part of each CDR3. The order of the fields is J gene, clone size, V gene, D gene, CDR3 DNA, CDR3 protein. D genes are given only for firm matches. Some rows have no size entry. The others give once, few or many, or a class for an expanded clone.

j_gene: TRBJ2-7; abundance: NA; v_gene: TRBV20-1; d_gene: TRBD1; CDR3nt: TGCAGTGCCCGATCGGCGGACAGGTTCTCCTACGAGCAGTACTTC; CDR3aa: CSARSADRFSYEQYF
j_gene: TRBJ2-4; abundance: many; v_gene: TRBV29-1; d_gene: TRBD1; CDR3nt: TGCAGCGTTGCGACAGGGGGCGGTGGAAACATTCAGTACTTC; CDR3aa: CSVATGGGGNIQYF
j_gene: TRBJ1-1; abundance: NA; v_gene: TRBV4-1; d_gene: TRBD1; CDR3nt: TGCGCCAGCAGCCAAGTATCACAGGGGGCGGAAGCTTTCTTT; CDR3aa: CASSQVSQGAEAFF
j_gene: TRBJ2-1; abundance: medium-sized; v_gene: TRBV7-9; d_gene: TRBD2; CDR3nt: TGTGCCAGCAGCTTAGTTGGAGCGGGGAACAATGAGCAGTTCTTC; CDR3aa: CASSLVGAGNNEQFF
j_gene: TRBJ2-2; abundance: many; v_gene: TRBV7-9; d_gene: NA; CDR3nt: TGTGCCAGCAGTTTGGCGACTTCCACCGGGGAGCTGTTTTTT; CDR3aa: CASSLATSTGELFF
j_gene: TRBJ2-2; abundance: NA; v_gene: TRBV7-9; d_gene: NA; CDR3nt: TGTGCCAGCAGCTGGCAGACCACCGGGGAGCTGTTTTTT; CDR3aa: CASSWQTTGELFF
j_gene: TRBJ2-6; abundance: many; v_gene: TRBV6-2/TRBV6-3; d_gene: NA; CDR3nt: TGTGCCAGCACCGGAGCAGGGGCCAACGTCCTGACTTTC; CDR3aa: CASTGAGANVLTF
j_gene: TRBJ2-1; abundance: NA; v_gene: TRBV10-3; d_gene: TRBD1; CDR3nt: TGTGCCATCAGTGAGCCGGACAGGGCCTACAATGAGCAGTTCTTC; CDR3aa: CAISEPDRAYNEQFF
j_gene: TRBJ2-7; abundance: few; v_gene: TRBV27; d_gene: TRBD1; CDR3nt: TGTGCCAGCGTAGGGACAGGGGTACACGAGCAGTACTTC; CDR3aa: CASVGTGVHEQYF
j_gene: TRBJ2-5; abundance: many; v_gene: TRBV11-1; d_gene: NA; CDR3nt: TGTGCCAGCAGCCAGGACGGAGGGTTGGAGACCCAGTACTTC; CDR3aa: CASSQDGGLETQYF
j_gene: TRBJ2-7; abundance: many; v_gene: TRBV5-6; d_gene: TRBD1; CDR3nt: TGTGCCAGCAGCTTGGTTGGGACAGGGAACTACGAGCAGTACTTC; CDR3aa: CASSLVGTGNYEQYF
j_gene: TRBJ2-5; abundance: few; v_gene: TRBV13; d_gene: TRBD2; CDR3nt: TGTGCCAGCAGCTCCAATGAGGGGACTAGCGGGGTTCCAGAGACCCAGTACTTC; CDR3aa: CASSSNEGTSGVPETQYF
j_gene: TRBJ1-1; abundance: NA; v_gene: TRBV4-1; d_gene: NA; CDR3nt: TGCGCCAGCAGCCAAGGGCAGGGAAGGGTTTTGAACACTGAAGCTTTCTTT; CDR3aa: CASSQGQGRVLNTEAFF
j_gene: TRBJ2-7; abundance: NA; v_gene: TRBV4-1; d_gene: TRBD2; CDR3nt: TGCGCCAGCAGCCATTTCGGGACTAGCGGGGGGGCTTTTTACGAGCAGTACTTC; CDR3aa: CASSHFGTSGGAFYEQYF
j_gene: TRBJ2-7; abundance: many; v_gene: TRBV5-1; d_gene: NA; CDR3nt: TGCGCCAGCAGCCAGGCCGGGACGGGAAACTACGAGCAGTACTTC; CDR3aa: CASSQAGTGNYEQYF
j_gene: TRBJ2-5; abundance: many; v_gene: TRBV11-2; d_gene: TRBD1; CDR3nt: TGTGCCAGCAGCCGGGACAGAGAGACCCAGTACTTC; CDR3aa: CASSRDRETQYF
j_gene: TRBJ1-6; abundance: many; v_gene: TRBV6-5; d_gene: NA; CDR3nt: TGTGCCAGCAGTTACTCGGGGGATTATGGTTCACCCCTCCACTTT; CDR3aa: CASSYSGDYGSPLHF
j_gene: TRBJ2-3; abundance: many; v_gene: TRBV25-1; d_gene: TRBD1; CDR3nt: TGTGCCAGCAGTGGCCTCCGGGACAGGGGCACAGATACGCAGTATTTT; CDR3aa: CASSGLRDRGTDTQYF
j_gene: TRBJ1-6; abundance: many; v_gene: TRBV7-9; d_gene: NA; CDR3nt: TGTGCCAGCAGCTTAGAAGGGGATAATTCACCCCTCCACTTT; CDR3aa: CASSLEGDNSPLHF
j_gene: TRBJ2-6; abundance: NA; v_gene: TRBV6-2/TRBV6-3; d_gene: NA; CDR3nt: TGTGCCAGCAGTTACTCGTTTTCGGGAACTGGGGCCAACGTCCTGACTTTC; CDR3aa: CASSYSFSGTGANVLTF
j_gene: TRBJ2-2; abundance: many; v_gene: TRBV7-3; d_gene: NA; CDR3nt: TGTGCCAGCAGCTTAATCAGCCACACCGGGGAGCTGTTTTTT; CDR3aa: CASSLISHTGELFF
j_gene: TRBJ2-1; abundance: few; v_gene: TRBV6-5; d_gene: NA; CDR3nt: TGTGCCAGCAGTTATGTGTGGAGCTCCTACAATGAGCAGTTCTTC; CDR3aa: CASSYVWSSYNEQFF
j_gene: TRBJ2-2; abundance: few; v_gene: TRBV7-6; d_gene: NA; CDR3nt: TGTGCCAGCAGCGGGGGGACGATACGATCTACCGGGGAGCTGTTTTTT; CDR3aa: CASSGGTIRSTGELFF
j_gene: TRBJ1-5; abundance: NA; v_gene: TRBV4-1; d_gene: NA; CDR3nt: TGCGCCAGCAGCTGGTCTAGGAGCAATCAGCCCCAGCATTTT; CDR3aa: CASSWSRSNQPQHF
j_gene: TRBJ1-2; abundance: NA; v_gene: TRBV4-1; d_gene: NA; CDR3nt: TGCGCCAGCAGCCAAGAAGGGGCAGGGCCATATGGCTACACCTTC; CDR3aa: CASSQEGAGPYGYTF
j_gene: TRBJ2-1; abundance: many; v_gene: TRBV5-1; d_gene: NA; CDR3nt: TGCGCCAGCAGCTTGTCAGGGCCCAATGAGCAGTTCTTC; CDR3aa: CASSLSGPNEQFF
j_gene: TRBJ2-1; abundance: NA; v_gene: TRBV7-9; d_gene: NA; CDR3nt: TGTGCCAGCAGCTTGCCCCTCGGCAGGGCGGTGAATGAGCAGTTCTTC; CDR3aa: CASSLPLGRAVNEQFF
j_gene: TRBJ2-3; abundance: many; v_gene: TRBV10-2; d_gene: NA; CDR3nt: TGCGCCAGCAGTGCCCCGAGGGGGGCAGATACGCAGTATTTT; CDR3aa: CASSAPRGADTQYF